These T cell receptor beta chains were read from a single sample in a study of molecular identifiers for immune sequencing clone quantification. TCRdb recomputed calls from the PCR reads with MiXCR, one row per CDR3 protein. The data show about 100,000 distinct CDR3 sequences, with over 30% seen just once and less than 5% held by the top ten. Sequences were obtained from naive CD8+ T cells from blood, with Jurkat cell RNA spiked in. These receptors were obtained from a human donor in good health. Some libraries in this study had Jurkat cell RNA spiked in. Both conserved end residues are trimmed from each CDR3. Fields, in order: J gene, V gene, CDR3 protein.

J gene: TRBJ2-7; V gene: TRBV5-1; CDR3 protein: ASSLEAAGPYEQY
J gene: TRBJ2-3; V gene: TRBV7-8; CDR3 protein: ASSSYRDSTDTQY
J gene: TRBJ1-5; V gene: TRBV20-1; CDR3 protein: SASRFREGYSNQPQH
J gene: TRBJ2-5; V gene: TRBV28; CDR3 protein: ASSPVPGQETQY
J gene: TRBJ2-3; V gene: TRBV6-5; CDR3 protein: ASSYTLGGADTQY
J gene: TRBJ2-3; V gene: TRBV12-3/TRBV12-4; CDR3 protein: ASSFTIDTQY
J gene: TRBJ2-3; V gene: TRBV7-9; CDR3 protein: ASSLGLAGEDTQY
J gene: TRBJ2-3; V gene: TRBV20-1; CDR3 protein: SARCRGLVTDTQY
J gene: TRBJ1-5; V gene: TRBV10-3; CDR3 protein: AISEGTGDQPQH
J gene: TRBJ2-2; V gene: TRBV27; CDR3 protein: ASSFLAGLPNTGELF
J gene: TRBJ2-1; V gene: TRBV5-4; CDR3 protein: ASSQVDNEQF
J gene: TRBJ2-7; V gene: TRBV2; CDR3 protein: ASSRWPDEQY
J gene: TRBJ2-5; V gene: TRBV28; CDR3 protein: ASTRYGEYQRSGTQY
J gene: TRBJ2-1; V gene: TRBV14; CDR3 protein: ASSQWTRSNEQF
J gene: TRBJ2-7; V gene: TRBV20-1; CDR3 protein: SARAYGRASYEQY
J gene: TRBJ2-2; V gene: TRBV20-1; CDR3 protein: SAPGTSGNTGELF
J gene: TRBJ2-7; V gene: TRBV9; CDR3 protein: ASSPHRESSDEQY
J gene: TRBJ2-7; V gene: TRBV25-1; CDR3 protein: ATGWENRGDEQY
J gene: TRBJ2-1; V gene: TRBV3-1; CDR3 protein: ASSLGLFLYEQF
J gene: TRBJ2-1; V gene: TRBV12-3/TRBV12-4; CDR3 protein: ASSIAGGYEQF
J gene: TRBJ2-7; V gene: TRBV5-4; CDR3 protein: ASSRLAEYEQY
J gene: TRBJ2-7; V gene: TRBV28; CDR3 protein: ASSSISYEQH
J gene: TRBJ2-7; V gene: TRBV7-9; CDR3 protein: ASSPGTGGEQY
J gene: TRBJ2-5; V gene: TRBV12-3/TRBV12-4; CDR3 protein: ASSLALGTGGSNQETQY
J gene: TRBJ2-1; V gene: TRBV27; CDR3 protein: ASRVPGLAANEQF
J gene: TRBJ1-1; V gene: TRBV28; CDR3 protein: ASNPPGQGPNTEAF
J gene: TRBJ2-5; V gene: TRBV14; CDR3 protein: ASSQWDGETQY
J gene: TRBJ1-5; V gene: TRBV7-2; CDR3 protein: ASSNWDTPNQPQH
J gene: TRBJ2-2; V gene: TRBV13; CDR3 protein: ASSLSSGVAGELF
J gene: TRBJ2-1; V gene: TRBV23-1; CDR3 protein: ASKGVYEQF
J gene: TRBJ2-7; V gene: TRBV4-1; CDR3 protein: ASSQLGQGGPQY
J gene: TRBJ2-5; V gene: TRBV4-1; CDR3 protein: ASSPKIRTVPQETQY
J gene: TRBJ2-3; V gene: TRBV15; CDR3 protein: ASGLAGSGDTQY
J gene: TRBJ1-5; V gene: TRBV5-1; CDR3 protein: ASSLTGASNQPQH
J gene: TRBJ2-5; V gene: TRBV3-1; CDR3 protein: ASSQIRGRTQY
J gene: TRBJ2-6; V gene: TRBV7-8; CDR3 protein: ASSFYSGANVLT
J gene: TRBJ2-7; V gene: TRBV12-3/TRBV12-4; CDR3 protein: ASSSRGSYEQY
J gene: TRBJ2-5; V gene: TRBV20-1; CDR3 protein: SARMWAQESQY
J gene: TRBJ1-3; V gene: TRBV7-6; CDR3 protein: ASSPFLGARDGGNTKY
J gene: TRBJ2-1; V gene: TRBV4-3; CDR3 protein: ASSRDWSTQWTYNEQF
J gene: TRBJ2-5; V gene: TRBV6-2/TRBV6-3; CDR3 protein: ASSVDYNQETQY
J gene: TRBJ2-6; V gene: TRBV21-1; CDR3 protein: ASSKAPHRANVLT
J gene: TRBJ1-5; V gene: TRBV6-2/TRBV6-3; CDR3 protein: ASSPGALKQPQH
J gene: TRBJ2-7; V gene: TRBV7-2; CDR3 protein: ASSSFLSSYEQY
J gene: TRBJ1-4; V gene: TRBV20-1; CDR3 protein: SARDEYKGAYLF
J gene: TRBJ2-3; V gene: TRBV7-2; CDR3 protein: ASSLGLAVTDTQY
J gene: TRBJ2-7; V gene: TRBV19; CDR3 protein: ASSSGQGQYEQY
J gene: TRBJ2-4; V gene: TRBV15; CDR3 protein: ATSADRGNLNIQY
J gene: TRBJ1-3; V gene: TRBV12-3/TRBV12-4; CDR3 protein: ASFWPPAGNTIY